A selection of T cell receptor beta chains follows, all from one sample in a study of blood T cell repertoires in COVID-19. Generated by immunoSEQ multiplex PCR, the TCRdb table keeps only in-frame clones and is missing some. The profile shows about 140,000 clones, roughly 90% of them singletons. Specimen: peripheral blood. All receptors come from a man aged 50 or older with active or convalescent COVID-19. The CDR3 runs from the conserved cysteine through the conserved F or W. A D gene is named only where the DNA matches it firmly. Clone size is stated in some rows and not others, as once, few, many or a class when expanded.

d_gene	v_gene	len	j_gene	abundance	CDR3nt	CDR3aa
TRBD2	TRBV9	15	TRBJ2-3	NA	TGTGCCAGCAGCGTAGAGACTAGCGGGACAGATACGCAGTATTTT	CASSVETSGTDTQYF
NA	TRBV5-1	15	TRBJ1-1	NA	TGCGCCAGCAGCGTCAACTCCAGGGTTCTCACTGAAGCTTTCTTT	CASSVNSRVLTEAFF
NA	TRBV24-1	14	TRBJ1-1	NA	TGTGCCACCAGTGACTCCCGGGACACACCTGAAGCTTTCTTT	CATSDSRDTPEAFF
NA	TRBV10-2	14	TRBJ1-1	NA	TGCGCCAGCAATAGTGGGGGGAAAGAAACTGAAGCTTTCTTT	CASNSGGKETEAFF
NA	TRBV5-1	15	TRBJ1-6	NA	TGCGCCAGCAGCTTAAGCGGGAGGGGAAATTCACCCCTCCACTTT	CASSLSGRGNSPLHF
TRBD2	TRBV5-1	16	TRBJ2-3	NA	TGCGCCAGCACCGCGGGAGCGGGAGGGAACACAGATACGCAGTATTTT	CASTAGAGGNTDTQYF
NA	TRBV6-5	14	TRBJ1-2	NA	TGTGCCGCAAAACCGGCAGGGCTCGACTATGGCTACACCTTC	CAAKPAGLDYGYTF
NA	TRBV7-9	16	TRBJ1-6	NA	TGTGCCAGCAGCCAGGGGCTAGAAGGGTATAATTCACCCCTCCACTTT	CASSQGLEGYNSPLHF
NA	TRBV27	15	TRBJ2-1	NA	TGTGCCAGCAATGCGTCCCCGAGCTCCTACAATGAGCAGTTCTTC	CASNASPSSYNEQFF
TRBD1	TRBV10-2	14	TRBJ2-1	NA	TGCGCCAGCAGTGACAGACAGGGGGGCAATGAGCAGTTCTTC	CASSDRQGGNEQFF
NA	TRBV9	16	TRBJ2-3	NA	TGTGCCAGCAGCTCCCCGGGTGGCCTAGTCACAGATACGCAGTATTTT	CASSSPGGLVTDTQYF
TRBD1	TRBV9	16	TRBJ1-4	NA	TGTGCCAGCAGCGGACCGGGACAGGGGACAGGTGAAAAACTGTTTTTT	CASSGPGQGTGEKLFF
TRBD1	TRBV6-5	15	TRBJ2-2	NA	TGTGCCAGCAGCCCCGACAGGGGATACACCGGGGAGCTGTTTTTT	CASSPDRGYTGELFF
TRBD1	TRBV5-4	15	TRBJ1-6	NA	TGTGCCAGCAGCTTGAGGACAGGGGGCGGTTCACCCCTCCACTTT	CASSLRTGGGSPLHF
NA	TRBV20-1	11	TRBJ2-7	NA	TGCAGTGCTAGAGGGAGCTACGAGCAGTACTTC	CSARGSYEQYF
NA	TRBV3-1/TRBV3-2	14	TRBJ2-5	NA	TGTGCCAGCAGCCGCCTCCAGGGGAGAGAGACCCAGTACTTC	CASSRLQGRETQYF
TRBD2	TRBV7-3	15	TRBJ2-7	NA	TGTGCCAGCAGCCTTCGCCCGGGAGGGATTTACGAGCAGTACTTC	CASSLRPGGIYEQYF
TRBD1	TRBV13	13	TRBJ1-3	NA	TGTGCCAGCAGCACACAGGGGGGAAACACCATATATTTT	CASSTQGGNTIYF
TRBD1	TRBV7-6	15	TRBJ1-4	NA	TGTGCCAGCAGCGCCCTGACAGGGGGAAATGAAAAACTGTTTTTT	CASSALTGGNEKLFF
NA	TRBV2	13	TRBJ1-6	few	TGTGCCTCCAAAGAGGCCTACGGATCACCCCTCCACTTT	CASKEAYGSPLHF
TRBD1	TRBV7-9	16	TRBJ2-6	few	TGTGCCAGCAGCTTAACAGGGGGTGCTGGGGCCAACGTCCTGACTTTC	CASSLTGGAGANVLTF
NA	TRBV7-2	15	TRBJ1-2	few	TGTGCCAGCAGCTTAGAAAAGGGGTCCATATATGGCTACACCTTC	CASSLEKGSIYGYTF
NA	TRBV7-9	19	TRBJ2-2	NA	TGTGCCAGCAGCGTGGAAAGGGACATCTTCCTTCTTAACACCGGGGAGCTGTTTTTT	CASSVERDIFLLNTGELFF
NA	TRBV5-5	15	TRBJ1-4	NA	TGTGCCAGCAGCTTGGGCGGGGGACGGGGTGAAAAACTGTTTTTT	CASSLGGGRGEKLFF
TRBD2	TRBV9	17	TRBJ2-1	NA	TGTGCCAGCAGTTTTATAACCCGGACTAGCGGGAGTGATGAGCAGTTCTTC	CASSFITRTSGSDEQFF
NA	TRBV10-3	15	TRBJ1-2	NA	TGTGCCATCAGTGATCCAGGGGCATCGGGGTATGGCTACACCTTC	CAISDPGASGYGYTF
TRBD1	TRBV5-1	15	TRBJ1-1	NA	TGCGCCAGCAGCTCCGGACAGGGGGCTGTCGCTGAAGCTTTCTTT	CASSSGQGAVAEAFF
NA	TRBV10-3	15	TRBJ1-2	NA	TGTGCCATCAGTGAGTCGGGCAGGGGAAGCTATGGCTACACCTTC	CAISESGRGSYGYTF
TRBD1	TRBV2	12	TRBJ2-7	NA	TGTGCCATCGGCCCAGGGGGCTACGAGCAGTACTTC	CAIGPGGYEQYF
NA	TRBV14	16	TRBJ2-2	NA	TGTGCCAGCAGCCAGTCTTTAGGGGGGAACACCGGGGAGCTGTTTTTT	CASSQSLGGNTGELFF
NA	TRBV28	14	TRBJ1-5	NA	TGTGCCAGCAGTTGGGGAGATAGCAATCAGCCCCAGCATTTT	CASSWGDSNQPQHF
TRBD1	TRBV24-1	16	TRBJ2-2	NA	TGTGCCACCAGTGATTTTGGGACAGCTCACACCGGGGAGCTGTTTTTT	CATSDFGTAHTGELFF
NA	TRBV10-3	13	TRBJ1-3	once	TGTGCCATCAGTGGGAGCTCTGGAAACACCATATATTTT	CAISGSSGNTIYF
NA	TRBV9	15	TRBJ2-7	NA	TGTGCCAGCAGCCTACGGGACTCGCGCACGAACGAGCAGTACTTC	CASSLRDSRTNEQYF
TRBD2	TRBV18	18	TRBJ2-1	NA	TGTGCCAGCTCACCAGGGATGGGTAAAGCGGGAGGGCACAATGAGCAGTTCTTC	CASSPGMGKAGGHNEQFF
TRBD1	TRBV5-1	15	TRBJ1-2	NA	TGCGCCAGCAGCCCCGGACAGGGGCCCCCTACGGGCTACACCTTC	CASSPGQGPPTGYTF
NA	TRBV21-1	17	TRBJ1-3	NA	TGTGCCAGCAGCCCCCCCCTACGGTTTCACTCTGGAAACACCATATATTTT	CASSPPLRFHSGNTIYF
TRBD1	TRBV2	15	TRBJ2-1	NA	TGTGCCAGCATTCCGGACAGGGGGTCCGACAATGAGCAGTTCTTC	CASIPDRGSDNEQFF
TRBD1	TRBV27	16	TRBJ2-1	NA	TGTGCCAGCAGTTTAAGGGACAGGGGGCTCGGCAATGAGCAGTTCTTC	CASSLRDRGLGNEQFF
TRBD1	TRBV5-5	15	TRBJ2-3	NA	TGTGCCAGCAGCTTTTGGGACAGGAGCACAGATACGCAGTATTTT	CASSFWDRSTDTQYF